This T cell receptor beta chain was documented in a study of T cells in Graves' hyperthyroidism and ophthalmopathy (dated by TCRdb to about 2019). About the study as a whole: Peripheral blood samples were taken at initial diagnosis, before any treatment was given. Prospective prediction of ophthalmopathy was tested in an independent validation cohort of some 19 hyperthyroidism patients and roughly 16 patients who later progressed to ophthalmopathy. Thyroid tissue and blood T-cell repertoires from about 6 Graves' hyperthyroidism patients were also compared in the study. For training and testing, the 100 or so patients in the discovery cohort were randomly divided in a 7:3 ratio. After blood sampling, hyperthyroidism patients were treated with methimazole at a starting dose of 30 mg daily, and ophthalmopathy patients were treated with high-dose intravenous methylprednisolone. TCR V-J signatures able to tell the groups apart were searched for in a discovery cohort of approximately 95 patients, of whom approximately 40 had Graves' ophthalmopathy and about 55 had stable Graves' hyperthyroidism. The paper describes TCR Vbeta CDR3 sequencing of 120 to 150 peripheral blood samples, made up of under 50 ophthalmopathy patients, 70 to 75 hyperthyroidism patients and roughly 17 progressor patients. Broad study findings and their caveats: Blood samples also contained most of the expanded thyroid clonotypes (frequency above 0.001), which suggests that blood repertoires may reflect thyroid immune responses. In validation, the model predicted progression to ophthalmopathy with about 71% sensitivity and roughly 75% specificity, a median of 6.5 months before onset. No statistical method was used to set the sample size in advance, and investigators knew the group allocation. A 13 V-J signature model separated ophthalmopathy from stable hyperthyroidism, with around 91% sensitivity and about 81% specificity in cross-validation and 80%/75% in testing.

The hyperthyroidism patients were between 18 and 65 years old and newly diagnosed, with a disease duration of less than 2 months. Patients with uncontrolled infections, other autoimmune diseases, pregnancy or lactation were excluded. Diagnoses were based on clinical symptoms, serum thyroxine and TRAb, thyroid ultrasound and orbital computed tomography. Blood from progressor patients was drawn when they were first diagnosed with hyperthyroidism, before any ophthalmopathy symptoms appeared. PBMCs were separated from over 9 ml of fresh peripheral blood using Ficoll-Paque density gradient centrifugation. Progressor patients were first diagnosed with Graves' hyperthyroidism and then developed ophthalmopathy during follow-up. Total RNA was extracted with Trizol reagent, and quality was checked on an Agilent 2100 Bioanalyzer. This clonotype was picked up many times. Its binding antigen is unknown. Per-base quality was not reported, and no clone a single base away is much larger than it.

CDR1 SGHTA and CDR2 FQGNSA were looked up in the germline V gene. V is cut by 1 base and J by 2 bases, and the space between the germline ends is 13 bases. Measured from the cysteine to the phenylalanine, the CDR3 is 16 residues long. CDR3 DNA is the only sequence kept; it has 48 bases, read in frame from the first base. The TCR beta CDR3 regions were amplified from the RNA transcripts. A first-round RT-PCR of the TCR CDR3 used the HTBI primer set with the Qiagen OneStep RT-PCR kit. Libraries were constructed in a second round of multiplex PCR, after which size selection and purification were performed. Paired-end sequencing of the libraries was performed with 100 bp reads on an Illumina HiSeq2000. The study's processing was this. SOAPnuke was used to process the raw data, throwing out any read that contained adapters or uncalled bases, had a mean Phred below 15, or lacked an exact constant-primer or identifier match. COPE v1.2.5 was used to merge high-quality paired reads, and clonotypes were defined as unique nucleotide sequences. MiTCR v1.1 was used to align clonotypes to the IMGT TRBV, TRBD and TRBJ reference segments. The analysis included only V-J combinations with a frequency above 0.0001, which together covered about 99% of the repertoires. The TCS score was defined as F50 (clonal expansion) divided by E x V (chaos), with BLOSUM62-based TCRdist calculated between CDR3 peptides within each V-J. Welch's t-statistics and random forest reduced 500 to 550 V-J features to about 13, which were used in a naive Bayes classifier (R e1071). TCRdb reprocessing: public reads trimmed at Q25 with fastp, clones called with MiXCR, in-frame beta chains kept. For every CDR3 protein sequence, its rows merge into one entry that carries the most common genes and DNA. The V and J calls, along with clone size, are taken from TCRdb and not from the paper's own processing. Recorded for this sample are 250,000 to 300,000 distinct CDR3 sequences; about an eighth of them occurred a single time. The biggest ten clones account for 7.5% to 8% of the sample.

Specimen: blood. The sequence was collected from a woman aged 25-40 years with Graves' hyperthyroidism that later progressed to Graves' ophthalmopathy. Recombination joined TRBV7-2 with TRBJ2-3, with no confidently assigned D gene. The CDR3 amino acid sequence is: CASSLVILGATDTQYF. The sequenced DNA: TGTGCCAGCAGCTTAGTAATACTCGGAGCCACAGATACGCAGTATTTT.